The source of this T cell receptor beta chain is a study of T-cell reconstitution after alpha-beta-depleted transplantation in children. Unique molecular identifiers tagged the TCRbeta library. In TCRdb, the PCR reads were re-called with MiXCR into one record per CDR3 protein. Among roughly 500,000 distinct CDR3 sequences listed, approximately 13% were seen once. CDR1 is DFQATT, CDR2 SNEGSKA, per germline (reference sequence). V was clipped by 5 bases and J by 2 bases; unmatched bases: 12. This CDR3 spans 16 amino acids. In this sample, this clonotype turned up a few times. The sample in question was PBMCs from the stem cell graft donor, obtained from the stem cell graft. The chain employs TRBV20-1 and TRBJ2-3; TRBD2 aligns across 8 bases. The sequence was obtained from a human donor who donated a stem cell graft to a child with combined immunodeficiency. The CDR3 sequence is CSAGPLAAAFTDTQYF. In DNA form, the CDR3 reads TGCAGTGCTGGACCACTAGCGGCTGCTTTCACAGATACGCAGTATTTT.